This T cell receptor (beta chain) was captured in a study of shared clonotypes between healthy human individuals. Profiled with immunoSEQ multiplex PCR; TCRdb holds only in-frame clones, not every one. This table has about 1.5 million clones, 95% to 99% appearing once. Germline-derived CDR1 and CDR2 are SGHTS and YDEGEE. The ends were cut back, 0 bases at V and 7 bases at J, with 11 bases in the middle. This CDR3 contains 13 residues. The sequence was obtained from a man between 25 and 39 years old in good health. The material sequenced was naive CD4+ T cells sorted from blood. As to subset: CD45RA+ positively selected. The rearrangement joins TRBV5-8 to TRBJ2-7; D remains ambiguous. The CDR3: CASSLGPAAEQYF. CDR3 nucleotide sequence: TGTGCCAGCAGCTTGGGGCCGGCAGCTGAGCAGTACTTC. The full variable domain, rest sourced from reference TRBV5-8 and TRBJ2-7, is EAGVTQSPTHLIKTRGQQATLRCSPISGHTSVYWYQQALGLGLQFLLWYDEGEERNRGNFPPRFSGRQFPNYSSELNVNALELEDSALYLCASSLGPAAEQYFGPGTRLTVT.